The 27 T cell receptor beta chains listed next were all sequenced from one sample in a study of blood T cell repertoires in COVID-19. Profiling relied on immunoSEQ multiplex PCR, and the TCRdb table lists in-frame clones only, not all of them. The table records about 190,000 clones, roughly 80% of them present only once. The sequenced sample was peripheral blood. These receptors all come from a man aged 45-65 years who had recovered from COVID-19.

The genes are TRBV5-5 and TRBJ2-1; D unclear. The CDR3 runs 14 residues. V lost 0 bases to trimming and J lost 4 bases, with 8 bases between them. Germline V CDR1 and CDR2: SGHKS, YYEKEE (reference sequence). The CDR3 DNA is TGTGCCAGCAGCTTGGCGTCTGCGTACAATGAGCAGTTCTTC. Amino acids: CASSLASAYNEQFF.

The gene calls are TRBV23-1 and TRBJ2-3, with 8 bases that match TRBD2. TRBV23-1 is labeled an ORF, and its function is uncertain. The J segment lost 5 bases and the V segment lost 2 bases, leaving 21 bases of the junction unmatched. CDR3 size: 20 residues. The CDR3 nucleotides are TGCGCCAGCAGTCAAAGTCGACTAGCGTTGGGGGTGGTCGCGGGAGATACGCAGTATTTT. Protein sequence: CASSQSRLALGVVAGDTQYF.

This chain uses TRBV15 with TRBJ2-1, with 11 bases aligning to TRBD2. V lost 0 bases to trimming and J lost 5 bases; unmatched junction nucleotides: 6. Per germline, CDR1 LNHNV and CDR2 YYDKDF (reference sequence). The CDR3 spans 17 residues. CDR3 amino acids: CATSRDRRGLADNEQFF. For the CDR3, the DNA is TGTGCCACCAGCAGAGATAGGAGGGGACTAGCGGACAATGAGCAGTTCTTC.

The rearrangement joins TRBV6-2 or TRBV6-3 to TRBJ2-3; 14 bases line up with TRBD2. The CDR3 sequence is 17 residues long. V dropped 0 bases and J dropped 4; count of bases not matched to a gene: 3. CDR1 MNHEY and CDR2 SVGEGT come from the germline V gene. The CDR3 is CASSYSGTSGSADTQYF. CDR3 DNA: TGTGCCAGCAGTTACTCCGGGACTAGCGGGAGTGCAGATACGCAGTATTTT.

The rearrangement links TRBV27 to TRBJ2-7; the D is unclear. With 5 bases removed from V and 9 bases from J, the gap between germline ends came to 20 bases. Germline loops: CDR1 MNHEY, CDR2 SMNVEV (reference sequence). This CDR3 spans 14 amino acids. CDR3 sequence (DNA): TGTGCCAGCAGTGCGGCCCCATTTCGTCGTTGGCAGTACTTC. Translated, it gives CASSAAPFRRWQYF.

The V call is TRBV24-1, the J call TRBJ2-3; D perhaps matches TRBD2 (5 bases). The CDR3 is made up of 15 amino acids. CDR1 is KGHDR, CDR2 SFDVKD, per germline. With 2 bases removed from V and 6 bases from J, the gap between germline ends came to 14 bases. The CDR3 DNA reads TGTGCCACCAGTGATTCTGGACTCACGGCCGATACGCAGTATTTT. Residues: CATSDSGLTADTQYF.

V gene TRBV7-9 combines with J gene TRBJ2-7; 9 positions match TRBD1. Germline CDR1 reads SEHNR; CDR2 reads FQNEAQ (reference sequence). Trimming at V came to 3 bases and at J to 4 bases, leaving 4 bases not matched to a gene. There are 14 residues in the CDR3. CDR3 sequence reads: CASSFGTGFYEQYF. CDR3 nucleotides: TGTGCCAGCAGCTTCGGGACAGGGTTTTACGAGCAGTACTTC.

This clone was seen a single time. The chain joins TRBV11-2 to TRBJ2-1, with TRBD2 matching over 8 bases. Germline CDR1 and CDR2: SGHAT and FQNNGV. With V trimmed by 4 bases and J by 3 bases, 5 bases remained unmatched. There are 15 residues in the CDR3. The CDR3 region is CASSYAGGVYNEQFF. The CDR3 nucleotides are TGTGCCAGCAGCTACGCGGGGGGTGTCTACAATGAGCAGTTCTTC.

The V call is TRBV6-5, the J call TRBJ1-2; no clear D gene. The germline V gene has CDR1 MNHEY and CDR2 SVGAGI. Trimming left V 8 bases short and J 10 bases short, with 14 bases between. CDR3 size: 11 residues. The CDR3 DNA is TGTGCCAGCGGCTTCGCAGGTACCTACACCTTC. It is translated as CASGFAGTYTF.

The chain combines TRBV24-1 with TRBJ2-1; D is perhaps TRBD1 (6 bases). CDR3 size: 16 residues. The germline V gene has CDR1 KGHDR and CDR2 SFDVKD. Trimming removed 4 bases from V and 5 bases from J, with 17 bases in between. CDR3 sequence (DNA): TGTGCCACCAGTGACCCGCAGGGGCCGTTGGACAATGAGCAGTTCTTC. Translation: CATSDPQGPLDNEQFF.

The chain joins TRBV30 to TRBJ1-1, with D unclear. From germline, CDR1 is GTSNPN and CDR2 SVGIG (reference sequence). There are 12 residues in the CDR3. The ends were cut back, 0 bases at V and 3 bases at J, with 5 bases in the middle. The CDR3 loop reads CAWSVLYTEAFF. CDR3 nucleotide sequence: TGTGCCTGGAGTGTACTGTACACTGAAGCTTTCTTT.

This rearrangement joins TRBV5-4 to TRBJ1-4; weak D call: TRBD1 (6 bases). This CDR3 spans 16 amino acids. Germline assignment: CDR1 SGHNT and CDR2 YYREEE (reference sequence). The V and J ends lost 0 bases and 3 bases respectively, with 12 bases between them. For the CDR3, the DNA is TGTGCCAGCAGCTTGGACAGGGCGACCCCTAATGAAAAACTGTTTTTT. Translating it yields CASSLDRATPNEKLFF.

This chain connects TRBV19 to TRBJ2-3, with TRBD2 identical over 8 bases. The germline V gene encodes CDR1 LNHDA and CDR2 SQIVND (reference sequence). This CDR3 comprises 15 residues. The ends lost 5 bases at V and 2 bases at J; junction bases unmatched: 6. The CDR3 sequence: CASSQIAGHTDTQYF. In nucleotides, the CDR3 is TGTGCCAGTAGTCAAATAGCGGGACACACAGATACGCAGTATTTT.

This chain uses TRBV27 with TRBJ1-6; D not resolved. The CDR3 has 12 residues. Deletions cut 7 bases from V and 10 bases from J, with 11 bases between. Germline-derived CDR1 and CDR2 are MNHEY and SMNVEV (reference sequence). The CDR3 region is CASKGGRSPLHF. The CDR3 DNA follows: TGTGCCAGCAAAGGCGGGCGGTCACCCCTCCACTTT.

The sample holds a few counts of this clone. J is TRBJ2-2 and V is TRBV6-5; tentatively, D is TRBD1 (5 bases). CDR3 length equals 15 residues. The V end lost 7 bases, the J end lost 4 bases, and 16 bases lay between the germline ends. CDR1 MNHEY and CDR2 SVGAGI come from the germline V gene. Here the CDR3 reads CASTTAGISTGELFF. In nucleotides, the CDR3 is TGTGCCAGCACAACGGCAGGGATCAGCACCGGGGAGCTGTTTTTT.

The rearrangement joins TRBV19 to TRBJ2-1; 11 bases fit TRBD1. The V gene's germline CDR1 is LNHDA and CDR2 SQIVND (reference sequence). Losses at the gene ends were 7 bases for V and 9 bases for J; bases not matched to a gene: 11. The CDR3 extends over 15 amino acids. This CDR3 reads CASTSSGQGDIEQFF. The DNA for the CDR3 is TGTGCCAGTACTTCCTCGGGACAGGGGGACATTGAGCAGTTCTTC.

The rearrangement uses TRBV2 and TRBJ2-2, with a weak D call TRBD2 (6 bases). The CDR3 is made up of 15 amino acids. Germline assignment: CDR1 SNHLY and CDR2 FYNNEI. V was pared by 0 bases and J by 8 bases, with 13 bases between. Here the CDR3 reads CASSEAGGKDGELFF. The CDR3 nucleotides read TGTGCCAGCAGTGAAGCGGGCGGGAAGGATGGGGAGCTGTTTTTT.

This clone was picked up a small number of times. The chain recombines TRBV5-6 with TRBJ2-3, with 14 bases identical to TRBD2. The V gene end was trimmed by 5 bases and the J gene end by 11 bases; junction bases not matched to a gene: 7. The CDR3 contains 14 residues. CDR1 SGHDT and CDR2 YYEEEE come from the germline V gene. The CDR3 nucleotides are TGTGCCAGCAGGCGACTAGCGGGAGGGCCGGGGCAGTATTTT. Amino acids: CASRRLAGGPGQYF.

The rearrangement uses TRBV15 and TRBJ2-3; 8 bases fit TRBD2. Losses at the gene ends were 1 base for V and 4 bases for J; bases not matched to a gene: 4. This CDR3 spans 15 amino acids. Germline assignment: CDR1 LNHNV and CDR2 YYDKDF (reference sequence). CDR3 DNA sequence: TGTGCCACCAGCAGAGTCTCGGGAGGGCCAGATACGCAGTATTTT. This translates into CATSRVSGGPDTQYF. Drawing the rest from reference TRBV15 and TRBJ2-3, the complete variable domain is DAMVIQNPRYQVTQFGKPVTLSCSQTLNHNVMYWYQQKSSQAPKLLFHYYDKDFNNEADTPDNFQSRRPNTSFCFLDIRSPGLGDTAMYLCATSRVSGGPDTQYFGPGTRLTVL.

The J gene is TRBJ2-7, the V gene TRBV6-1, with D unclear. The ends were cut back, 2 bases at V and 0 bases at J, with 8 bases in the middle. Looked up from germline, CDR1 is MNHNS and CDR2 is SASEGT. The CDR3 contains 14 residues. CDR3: CASSESWSSYEQYF. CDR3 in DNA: TGTGCCAGCAGTGAAAGCTGGAGCTCCTACGAGCAGTACTTC.

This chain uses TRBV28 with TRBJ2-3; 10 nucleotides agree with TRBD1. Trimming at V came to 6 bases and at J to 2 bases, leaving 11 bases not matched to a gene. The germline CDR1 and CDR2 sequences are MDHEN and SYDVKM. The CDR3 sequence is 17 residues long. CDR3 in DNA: TGTGCCAGCAGCTTGAACACGGGACAGGGGCCCACAGATACGCAGTATTTT. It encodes CASSLNTGQGPTDTQYF. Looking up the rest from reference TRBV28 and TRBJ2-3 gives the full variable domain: DVKVTQSSRYLVKRTGEKVFLECVQDMDHENMFWYRQDPGLGLRLIYFSYDVKMKEKGDIPEGYSVSREKKERFSLILESASTNQTSMYLCASSLNTGQGPTDTQYFGPGTRLTVL.

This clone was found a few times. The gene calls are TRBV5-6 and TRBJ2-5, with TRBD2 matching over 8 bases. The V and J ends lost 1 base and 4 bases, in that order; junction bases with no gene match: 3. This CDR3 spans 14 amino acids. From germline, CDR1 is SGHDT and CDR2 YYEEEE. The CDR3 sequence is CASSLNLAGETQYF. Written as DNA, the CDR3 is TGTGCCAGCAGCTTGAATCTAGCGGGAGAGACCCAGTACTTC.

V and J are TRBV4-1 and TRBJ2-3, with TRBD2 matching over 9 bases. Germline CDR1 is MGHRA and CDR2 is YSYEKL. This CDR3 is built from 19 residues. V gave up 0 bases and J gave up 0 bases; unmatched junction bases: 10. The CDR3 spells CASSQDLAGGPLSTDTQYF. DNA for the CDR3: TGCGCCAGCAGCCAAGATCTGGCGGGAGGGCCCCTTAGCACAGATACGCAGTATTTT.

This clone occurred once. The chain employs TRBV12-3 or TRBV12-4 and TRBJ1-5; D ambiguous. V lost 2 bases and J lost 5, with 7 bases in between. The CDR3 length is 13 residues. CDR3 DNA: TGTGCCAGCAGTTTAACTGGTGATCAGCCCCAGCATTTT. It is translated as CASSLTGDQPQHF.

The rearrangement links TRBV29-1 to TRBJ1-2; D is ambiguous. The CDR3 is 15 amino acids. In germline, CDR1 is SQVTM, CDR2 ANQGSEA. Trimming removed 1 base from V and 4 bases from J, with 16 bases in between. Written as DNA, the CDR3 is TGCAGCGTTGAAGCAGGAAATCTCCTTTCCTATGGCTACACCTTC. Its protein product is CSVEAGNLLSYGYTF.

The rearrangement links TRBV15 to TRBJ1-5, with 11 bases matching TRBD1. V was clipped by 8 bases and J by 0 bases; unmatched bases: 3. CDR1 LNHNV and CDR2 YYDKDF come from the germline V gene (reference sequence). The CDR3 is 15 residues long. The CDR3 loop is CATGTGGYSNQPQHF. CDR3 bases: TGTGCCACCGGGACAGGGGGTTATAGCAATCAGCCCCAGCATTTT.

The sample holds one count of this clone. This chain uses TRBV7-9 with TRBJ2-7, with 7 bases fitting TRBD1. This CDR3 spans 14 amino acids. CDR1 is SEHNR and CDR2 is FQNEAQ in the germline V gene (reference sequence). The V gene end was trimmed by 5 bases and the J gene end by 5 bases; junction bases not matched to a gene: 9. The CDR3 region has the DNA TGTGCCAGCAGCCTACCGCATACAGGGGACGAGCAGTACTTC. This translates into CASSLPHTGDEQYF.